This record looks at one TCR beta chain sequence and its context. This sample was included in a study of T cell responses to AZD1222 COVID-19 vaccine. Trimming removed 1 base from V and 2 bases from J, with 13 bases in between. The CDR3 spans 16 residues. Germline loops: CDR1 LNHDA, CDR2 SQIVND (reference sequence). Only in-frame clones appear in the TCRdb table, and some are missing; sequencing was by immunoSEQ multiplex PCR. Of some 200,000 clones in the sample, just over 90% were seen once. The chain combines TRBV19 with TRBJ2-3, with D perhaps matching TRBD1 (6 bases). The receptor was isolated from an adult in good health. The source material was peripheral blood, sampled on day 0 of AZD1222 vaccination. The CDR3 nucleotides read TGTGCCAGTAGTATAGTGTGGTCAGGGGACACAGATACGCAGTATTTT. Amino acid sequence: CASSIVWSGDTDTQYF. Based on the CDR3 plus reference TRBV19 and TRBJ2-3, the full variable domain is DGGITQSPKYLFRKEGQNVTLSCEQNLNHDAMYWYRQDPGQGLRLIYYSQIVNDFQKGDIAEGYSVSREKKESFPLTVTSAQKNPTAFYLCASSIVWSGDTDTQYFGPGTRLTVL.